Shown below are 22 T cell receptor beta chains from a single sample sequenced in a study of blood T cells in healthy people across ages (dated by TCRdb to between 2014 and 2017). Libraries were built with 5' RACE. The reads were generated on an Illumina HiSeq 2500. A second PCR of about 7 to 12 cycles was run with a J-beta primer mix and a sample-barcoded 5' primer. TCRdb passed the public sequencing reads through fastp at Q25 and MiXCR, retaining productive beta sequences. CDR3 protein sequences are deduplicated, and each keeps its most common genes and DNA. This sample lists 600,000 or so distinct CDR3 sequences; about 30% were detected once. The ten largest clones represent more than 15% of the sample. What was sequenced was blood. The receptors were sampled from a woman of 80 years or more in good health.

About this clonotype: It may be a read error: a sequence one base away is much more abundant. The chain couples TRBV6-5 to TRBJ2-1, with D possibly TRBD2 on 5 matching bases. Germline CDR1 is MNHEY and CDR2 is SVGAGI. The CDR3 loop spans 13 amino acids. V was pared by 7 bases and J by 5 bases, with 12 bases between. CDR3 sequence: CASMGSIDNEQFF. The CDR3 nucleotides read TGTGCCAGCATGGGGAGCATCGACAATGAGCAGTTCTTC.

The chain joins TRBV6-1 to TRBJ1-2, with a tentative D call TRBD1 (5 bases). CDR1 is MNHNS and CDR2 is SASEGT in the germline V gene. The CDR3 spans 14 residues. V lost 7 bases, J lost 8 bases, and 20 bases lay in between. CDR3 nucleotides: TGTGCCAGCATCAAGGGGCAGGCATATTGGGGCTACACCTTC. It codes for CASIKGQAYWGYTF.

The chain has TRBV3-1 and TRBJ1-2, with 7 bases that match TRBD1. Germline CDR1 is LGHDT and CDR2 is YNNKEL (reference sequence). With 4 bases clipped from V and 1 base from J, the junction kept 12 bases outside the gene matches. The CDR3 consists of 17 residues. The CDR3 is CASSPYLQDRSNYGYTF. The CDR3 bases are TGTGCCAGCAGCCCATACCTCCAGGACAGGAGTAACTATGGCTACACCTTC.

This clonotype was picked up a small number of times. The genes are TRBV2 and TRBJ1-2; 8 positions match TRBD1. Germline values: CDR1 SNHLY, CDR2 FYNNEI. Losses at the gene ends were 2 bases for V and 6 bases for J; bases not matched to a gene: 5. This CDR3 is 14 amino acids long. The CDR3 sequence is CASSELAGGNGYTF. In DNA form, the CDR3 reads TGTGCCAGCAGTGAACTTGCAGGGGGCAATGGCTACACCTTC.

The table lists this clonotype with many counts. The chain recombines TRBV11-1 with TRBJ1-6; 7 bases are shared with TRBD1. Per the germline V gene, CDR1 is SGHAT and CDR2 is FQDESV (reference sequence). CDR3 length equals 15 residues. With V trimmed by 4 bases and J by 7 bases, 7 bases remained unmatched. The CDR3 protein is CASSSGTGVNSPLHF. The CDR3 coding sequence is TGTGCCAGCAGCTCCGGAACAGGGGTCAATTCACCCCTCCACTTT.

This clonotype was seen a handful of times. The rearrangement uses TRBV30 and TRBJ1-5; perhaps TRBD1 as D (6 bases). CDR1 and CDR2 from the germline V gene are GTSNPN and SVGIG (reference sequence). Trimming pared 0 bases from V and 0 bases from J, leaving 21 bases between. This CDR3 spans 19 amino acids. CDR3 bases: TGTGCCTGGAGTGTAGGTTTGGGGGCGGATTATTATAGCAATCAGCCCCAGCATTTT. Encoded protein: CAWSVGLGADYYSNQPQHF.

On this clonotype itself: With a much larger clone just one base away, this may be a read error. The chain employs TRBV20-1 and TRBJ2-5; TRBD2 aligns across 13 bases. Germline V gene data show CDR1 as DFQATT and CDR2 as SNEGSKA (reference sequence). The CDR3 is 15 residues long. CDR3 DNA sequence: TGCAGTGCTAGAGATCCCCAACTAGCGGGGGGGACCCGGTACTTC. Translating it yields CSARDPQLAGGTRYF.

On this clonotype: A junction end diverges from the germline sequence, so it may reflect a read error. The V call is TRBV20-1, the J call TRBJ2-4; no definite D call. The J call may be mistaken, given a closer DNA end match to TRBJ2-7. Germline values: CDR1 DFQATT, CDR2 SNEGSKA (reference sequence). The CDR3 has 13 residues. The CDR3: CSASSGLNYEQYF. The CDR3 DNA sequence: TGCAGCGCTAGTTCTGGCCTGAACTACGAGCAGTACTTC.

This sequence joins TRBV30 and TRBJ2-2, with a weak D call TRBD1 (5 bases). CDR1 and CDR2 (germline): GTSNPN, SVGIG (reference sequence). Trimming shortened V by 2 bases and J by 7 bases, and 8 bases separated the two germline ends. This CDR3 is built from 12 residues. The CDR3 loop is CAWSRGGGELFF. The CDR3 DNA follows: TGTGCCTGGAGTAGGGGCGGCGGGGAGCTGTTTTTT. The whole variable domain, remainder taken from reference TRBV30 and TRBJ2-2, is SQTIHQWPATLVQPVGSPLSLECTVEGTSNPNLYWYRQAAGRGLQLLFYSVGIGQISSEVPQNLSASRPQDRQFILSSKKLLLSDSGFYLCAWSRGGGELFFGEGSRLTVL.

This clonotype was observed a few times. This chain connects TRBV28 to TRBJ1-2; no reliable D call. CDR3 length equals 12 residues. V was cut by 3 bases and J by 8 bases, with 10 bases left in between. The germline CDR1 and CDR2 sequences are MDHEN and SYDVKM. CDR3 loop: CASSFGRGGYTF. The CDR3 DNA follows: TGTGCCAGCAGTTTCGGACGGGGAGGCTACACCTTC.

J is TRBJ2-5 and V is TRBV27; TRBD2 matches at 7 bases. Per the germline V gene, CDR1 is MNHEY and CDR2 is SMNVEV (reference sequence). This CDR3 comprises 14 residues. J gave up 7 bases and V 0 bases, and 5 bases lay outside the gene matches. The CDR3 region has the DNA TGTGCCAGCAGTTTATCCGCGGGGGAAGGGACCCAGTACTTC. It codes for CASSLSAGEGTQYF.

The sample holds a few counts of this clonotype. The rearrangement joins TRBV6-2 or TRBV6-3 to TRBJ1-5; D might be TRBD1 (5 bases). Trimming took off 6 bases at V and 1 base at J, with 13 bases between the two ends. The CDR3 length is 15 residues. Looked up from germline, CDR1 is MNHEY and CDR2 is SVGEGT. This chain's CDR3 is CASSEGGVSNQPQHF. The CDR3, as DNA: TGTGCCAGCAGCGAGGGAGGGGTCAGCAATCAGCCCCAGCATTTT.

To note about this clonotype: A much larger clonotype is one base distant, so this may be a read error. CDR3 region: CTSSLGRSLGGYTF. CDR3 DNA sequence: TGTACCAGCAGTTTAGGCAGGTCGCTCGGTGGCTACACCTTC. The rearrangement links TRBV27 to TRBJ1-2; D is unresolved. Germline values: CDR1 MNHEY, CDR2 SMNVEV (reference sequence). This CDR3 is 14 amino acids long.

Only a few counts were recorded for this clonotype. The V gene is TRBV30, the J gene TRBJ1-2; D gene uncertain. V lost 3 bases, J lost 6 bases, and 11 bases lay in between. CDR3 length equals 12 residues. Germline loops: CDR1 GTSNPN, CDR2 SVGIG (reference sequence). The CDR3 here is CAWRHPGDGYTF. Written as DNA, the CDR3 is TGTGCCTGGAGGCACCCCGGAGATGGCTACACCTTC.

This clonotype showed up many times. The chain recombines TRBV20-1 with TRBJ1-4; D gene ambiguous. The CDR3 is made up of 16 amino acids. V was clipped by 0 bases and J by 5 bases, with 16 bases between them. Germline V CDR1 and CDR2: DFQATT, SNEGSKA (reference sequence). CDR3 sequence reads: CSARDRFKSRNEKLFF. The DNA of the CDR3 is TGCAGTGCTAGAGATAGATTTAAGTCCCGGAATGAAAAACTGTTTTTT.

The V and J genes are TRBV18 and TRBJ2-7; TRBD1 aligns across 9 bases. Germline lookup yields CDR1 KGHSH and CDR2 LQKENI. Unmatched junction bases numbered 15, after V lost 10 bases and J lost 5 bases. The CDR3 covers 15 residues. This chain's CDR3 is CATRKVTGGLHEQYF. The CDR3 region has the DNA TGTGCCACCCGCAAGGTGACAGGGGGACTCCACGAGCAGTACTTC. The full variable domain, in which reference TRBV18 and TRBJ2-7 provide the parts outside the CDR3, is NAGVMQNPRHLVRRRGQEARLRCSPMKGHSHVYWYRQLPEEGLKFMVYLQKENIIDESGMPKERFSAEFPKEGPSILRIQQVVRGDSAAYFCATRKVTGGLHEQYFGPGTRLTVT.

Concerning this clonotype itself: A read error may be the cause here, since a much bigger clone is one base away. This rearrangement joins TRBV3-1 to TRBJ2-1, with D possibly being TRBD1 or TRBD2 (6 bases each). The CDR3 runs 15 residues. The germline V gene encodes CDR1 LGHDT and CDR2 YNNKEL (reference sequence). V lost 7 bases to trimming and J lost 13 bases, with 26 bases between them. This CDR3 is CASTLRGGMGETQFF. The CDR3 DNA sequence: TGTGCCAGCACCCTAAGAGGGGGGATGGGGGAGACCCAGTTCTTC.

In its sample, this clonotype was seen many times. The V and J genes are TRBV2 and TRBJ2-1, with TRBD2 matching 10 bases. Germline V lookup: CDR1 SNHLY, CDR2 FYNNEI. This CDR3 is 14 amino acids long. For the CDR3, the DNA is TGTGCGGGCAAGAGCGGGGGGGCGTGGAATGAGCAGTTCTTC. Protein product: CAGKSGGAWNEQFF.

This clonotype was detected a few times. The V gene is TRBV30, the J gene TRBJ2-1; TRBD1 agrees at 10 bases. V gave up 5 bases and J gave up 3 bases; unmatched junction bases: 4. The CDR3 is made up of 14 amino acids. The V gene's germline CDR1 is GTSNPN and CDR2 SVGIG (reference sequence). The DNA of the CDR3 is TGTGCCTGGGTGGACAGGGGGTACTACAATGAGCAGTTCTTC. Protein product: CAWVDRGYYNEQFF.

The V gene is TRBV5-1, the J gene TRBJ2-1; D remains unclear. This CDR3 spans 16 amino acids. The ends were cut back, 5 bases at V and 5 bases at J, with 20 bases in the middle. Germline values: CDR1 SGHRS, CDR2 YFSETQ. CDR3 amino acids: CASRASPLNRNNEQFF. The CDR3 DNA sequence: TGCGCCAGCAGGGCCAGCCCACTAAATAGGAACAATGAGCAGTTCTTC.

The sample holds many counts of this clonotype. V usage is TRBV25-1 and J usage is TRBJ2-1; TRBD1 might be the D (6 bases). Deletions cut 6 bases from V and 0 bases from J, with 12 bases between. CDR3 length: 15 amino acids. Germline assignment: CDR1 MGHDK and CDR2 SYGVNS. CDR3 protein: CASSRQASSYNEQFF. CDR3 sequence (DNA): TGTGCCAGCAGCCGACAGGCGAGCTCCTACAATGAGCAGTTCTTC.

This chain links TRBV20-1 with TRBJ2-7, with 7 nucleotides matching TRBD1. V trimming: 0 bases; J trimming: 2 bases; junction bases outside the gene matches: 13. CDR1 is DFQATT, CDR2 SNEGSKA, per germline (reference sequence). CDR3 length equals 17 residues. CDR3 loop: CSARDLNPGQSPYEQYF. Written as DNA, the CDR3 is TGCAGTGCTAGAGACCTAAATCCGGGACAGAGCCCCTACGAGCAGTACTTC.